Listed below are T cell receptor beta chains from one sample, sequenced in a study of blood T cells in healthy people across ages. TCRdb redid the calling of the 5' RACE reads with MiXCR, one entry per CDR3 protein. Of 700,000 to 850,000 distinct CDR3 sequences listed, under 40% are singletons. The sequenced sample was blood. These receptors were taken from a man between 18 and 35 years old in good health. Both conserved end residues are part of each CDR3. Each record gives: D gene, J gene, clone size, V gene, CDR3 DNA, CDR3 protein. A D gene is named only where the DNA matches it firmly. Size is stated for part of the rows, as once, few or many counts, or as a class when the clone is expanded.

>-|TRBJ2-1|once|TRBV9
TGTGCCAACAGCACCCACAGGGCCCCCTCCTACAATGAGCAGTTCTTC
CANSTHRAPSYNEQFF
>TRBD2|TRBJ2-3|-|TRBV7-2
TGTGCCAGCAGCTTACTCGGGGGGGCCCTGACAGATACGCAGTATTTT
CASSLLGGALTDTQYF
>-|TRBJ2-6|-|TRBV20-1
TGCAGTGTTATTTCACAGGTTGGGGCCAACGTCCTGACTTTC
CSVISQVGANVLTF
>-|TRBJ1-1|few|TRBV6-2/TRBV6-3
TGTGCCAGCAGCGATGGGCCCTTTTACACTGAAGCTTTCTTT
CASSDGPFYTEAFF
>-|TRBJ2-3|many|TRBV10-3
TGTGCCATCGATCGAGTCGAGGGGTCCGTAGGAGATACGCAGTATTTT
CAIDRVEGSVGDTQYF
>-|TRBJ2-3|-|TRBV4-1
TGCGCCAGCAGTTTTTGGACTCATTCTAGCACAGATACGCAGTATTTT
CASSFWTHSSTDTQYF
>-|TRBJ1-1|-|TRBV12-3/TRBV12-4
TGTGCCAGCAGTTTAGGGGGCAGATTGAACACTGAAGCTTTCTTT
CASSLGGRLNTEAFF
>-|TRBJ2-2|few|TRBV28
TGTGCCAGCAGTTTTTTTAGGACGAACACCGGGGAGCTGTTTTTT
CASSFFRTNTGELFF
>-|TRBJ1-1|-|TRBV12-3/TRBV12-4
TGTGCCAGCACCCCAATGGGGGAGGGCACTGAAGCTTTCTTT
CASTPMGEGTEAFF
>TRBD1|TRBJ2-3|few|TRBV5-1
TGCGCCAGCAGGACTACCGGGACAGTCACAGATACGCAGTATTTT
CASRTTGTVTDTQYF
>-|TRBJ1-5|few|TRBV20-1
TGCAGTGCAGAGGCAGTCGATCAGCCCCAGCATTTT
CSAEAVDQPQHF
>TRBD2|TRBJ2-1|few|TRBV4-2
TGTGCCAGCAGCCCCTACCGGGGTAGCGGGGAAAGGGATGAGCAGTTCTTC
CASSPYRGSGERDEQFF
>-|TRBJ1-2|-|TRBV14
TGTGCCGGCAGGGAGACAGGAGGTCTCTATGGCTACACCTTC
CAGRETGGLYGYTF
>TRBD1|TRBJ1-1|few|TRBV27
TGTGCCAGCAGTTATAGGGGGCCAAACACTGAAGCTTTCTTT
CASSYRGPNTEAFF
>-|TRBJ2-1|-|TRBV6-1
TGTGCCAGCAGTAAAATAACGGCTAGACGAAATGAGCAGTTCTTC
CASSKITARRNEQFF
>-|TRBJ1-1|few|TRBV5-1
TGCGCCAGCAGCTTTGGGACACCCATGAACACTGAAGCTTTCTTT
CASSFGTPMNTEAFF
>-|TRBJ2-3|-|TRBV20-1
TGCAGTGCTAGAGATGTCTTCGGAGATACGCAGTATTTT
CSARDVFGDTQYF
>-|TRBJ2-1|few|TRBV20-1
TGCAGTGCTACCCGGACCAAGCGTAGGCAGTTCTTC
CSATRTKRRQFF
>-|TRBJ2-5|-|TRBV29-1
TGCAGCGCCACGACATACGAAGAGACCCAGTACTTC
CSATTYEETQYF
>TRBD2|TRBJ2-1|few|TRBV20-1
TGCAGTGCTAGAGGCGGGTGGGGTAGCGGGAATAACAATGAGCAGTTCTTC
CSARGGWGSGNNNEQFF
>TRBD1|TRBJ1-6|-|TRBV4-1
TGCGCCAGCAGCCACGAAGACAGGGTGGGTTCACCCCTCCACTTT
CASSHEDRVGSPLHF
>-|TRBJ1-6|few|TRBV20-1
TGCAGTGCTAGGGGGTCGATCCTCTCCTATAATTCACCCCTCCACTTT
CSARGSILSYNSPLHF
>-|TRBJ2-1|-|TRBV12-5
TGTGCTAGTGCTCAAGTGGGGGAGCGACTATACAATGAGCAGTTCTTC
CASAQVGERLYNEQFF
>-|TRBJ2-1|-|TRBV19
TGTGCCAGTAGTATAGATGGTTCCCACAATGAGCAGTTCTTC
CASSIDGSHNEQFF
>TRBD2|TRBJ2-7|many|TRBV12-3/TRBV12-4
TGTGCCAGCAGCCACCGGACTAGCGGGGACTACGAGCAGTACTTC
CASSHRTSGDYEQYF
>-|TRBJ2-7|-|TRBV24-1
TGTGCCACCAGTGAAGGACGGTACAATGAGCAGTACTTC
CATSEGRYNEQYF
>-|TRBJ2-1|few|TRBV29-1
TGCAGCGTTGTGCCAGGTGAGGGCAACTGGTTCTTC
CSVVPGEGNWFF
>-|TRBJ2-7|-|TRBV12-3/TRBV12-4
TGTGCCAGCAGTTCCCCGGGCTGGGGGGCAGAGTACGAGCAGTACTTC
CASSSPGWGAEYEQYF
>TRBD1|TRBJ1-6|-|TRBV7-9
TGTGCCAGCGTGGGACAGGGGGCCGACGATAATTCACCCCTCCACTTT
CASVGQGADDNSPLHF
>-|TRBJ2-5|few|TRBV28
TGTGCCAGTACCAGCCGGGGTTTTGGGGAGCAGTACTTC
CASTSRGFGEQYF
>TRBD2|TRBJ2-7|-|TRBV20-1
TGCAGTGCTAGGAGGGAGGGAGGGAATGAGCAGTACTTC
CSARREGGNEQYF
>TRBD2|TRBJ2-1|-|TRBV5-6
TGTGCCAGCAGCGTTGGACTAGCGGAGCGACTGTTTGAGCAGTTCTTC
CASSVGLAERLFEQFF
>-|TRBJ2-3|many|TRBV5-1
TGCGCCAGCAGGTACAGTGTAGATACGCAGTATTTT
CASRYSVDTQYF
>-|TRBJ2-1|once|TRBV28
TGTGCCAGCAGTGTATGGGGGGACAATGAGCAGTTCTTC
CASSVWGDNEQFF
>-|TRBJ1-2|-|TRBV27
TGTGCCAGCAGTTTATCGCGAAGGACAGTATATTTAAACTATGGCTACACCTTC
CASSLSRRTVYLNYGYTF
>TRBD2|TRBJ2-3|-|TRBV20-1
TGCAGTGCTCCAACTAGCGGGGGGGCAATTTTTGCAGATACGCAGTATTTT
CSAPTSGGAIFADTQYF
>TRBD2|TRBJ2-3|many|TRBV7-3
TGTGCCAGCAGCTTAGCCTTCGGGGGGACAGATACGCAGTATTTT
CASSLAFGGTDTQYF
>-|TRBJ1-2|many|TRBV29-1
TGCAGCGCTTGGGAGGGGCAGAAATATGGCTACACCTTC
CSAWEGQKYGYTF
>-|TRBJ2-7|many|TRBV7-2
TGTGCCAGCAGCTTAGTGACCACCTCCTACGAGCAGTACTTC
CASSLVTTSYEQYF
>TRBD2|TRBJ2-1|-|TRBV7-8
TGTGCCAGCAGCTTACCTAGCGGGGTTAATGAGCAGTTCTTC
CASSLPSGVNEQFF
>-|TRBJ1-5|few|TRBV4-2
TGTGCCAGCAGCCCGGTAACCGGTCAGCCCCAGCATTTT
CASSPVTGQPQHF
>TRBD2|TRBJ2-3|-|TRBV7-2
TGTGCCAGCAGCCCGGGACTAGCGGGGCCCCGTAGCACAGATACGCAGTATTTT
CASSPGLAGPRSTDTQYF
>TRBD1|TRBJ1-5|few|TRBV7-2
TGTGCCAGCAGCTACGGACAGGGCAGCAATCAGCCCCAGCATTTT
CASSYGQGSNQPQHF
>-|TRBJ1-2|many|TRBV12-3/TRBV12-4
TGTGCCAGCAGTATAGGGGGAAATCGCGGCTACACCTTC
CASSIGGNRGYTF
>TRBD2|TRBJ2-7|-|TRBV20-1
TGCAGTGCTAGTAAGGGGCTAGCGGGGGGTTCCTACGAGCAGTACTTC
CSASKGLAGGSYEQYF
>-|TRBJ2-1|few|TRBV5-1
TGCGCCAGCGGACCTCAGGGCCTCACCGGGGATGAGCAGTTCTTC
CASGPQGLTGDEQFF
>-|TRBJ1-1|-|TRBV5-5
TGTGCCAGCAGCTACCCACAGAACACTGAAGCTTTCTTT
CASSYPQNTEAFF
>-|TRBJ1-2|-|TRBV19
TGTGCCAGTAGTATCGGCCCTGGTGGAGGAGGAGGCTACACCTTC
CASSIGPGGGGGYTF
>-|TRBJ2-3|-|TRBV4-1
TGCGCCAGCAGCCAAGATTTACAGGGGGGGTTGGATACGCAGTATTTT
CASSQDLQGGLDTQYF
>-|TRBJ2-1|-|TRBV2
TGTGCCAGCAGAGCCGCTACATACAATGAGCAGTTCTTC
CASRAATYNEQFF
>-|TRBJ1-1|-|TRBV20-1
TGCAGTGCTAGACCGTCTGACACTGAAGCTTTCTTT
CSARPSDTEAFF
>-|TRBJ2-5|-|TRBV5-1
TGCGCCAGCACCCGAGGGCCGGCCGAAGAGACCCAGTACTTC
CASTRGPAEETQYF
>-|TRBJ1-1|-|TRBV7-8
TGTGCCAGCAGCTTGACAGCATATAAGAACACTGAAGCTTTCTTT
CASSLTAYKNTEAFF
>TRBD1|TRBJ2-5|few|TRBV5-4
TGTGCCAGCAGCTCCCGATCCGGGACAGTCGGGGAGACCCAGTACTTC
CASSSRSGTVGETQYF
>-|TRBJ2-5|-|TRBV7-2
TGTGCCAGCAGCTTAAATGGCGGGACGGAGGAGACCCAGTACTTC
CASSLNGGTEETQYF